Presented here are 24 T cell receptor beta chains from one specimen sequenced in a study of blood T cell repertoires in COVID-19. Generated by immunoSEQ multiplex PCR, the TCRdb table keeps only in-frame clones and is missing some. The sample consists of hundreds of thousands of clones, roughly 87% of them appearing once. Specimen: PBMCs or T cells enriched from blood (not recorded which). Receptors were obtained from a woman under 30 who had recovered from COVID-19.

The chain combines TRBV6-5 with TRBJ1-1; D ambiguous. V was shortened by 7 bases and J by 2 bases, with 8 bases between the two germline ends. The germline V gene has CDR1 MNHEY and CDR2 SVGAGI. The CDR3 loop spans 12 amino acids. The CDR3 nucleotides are TGTGCCAGCATATCCCTAAACACTGAAGCTTTCTTT. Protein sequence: CASISLNTEAFF.

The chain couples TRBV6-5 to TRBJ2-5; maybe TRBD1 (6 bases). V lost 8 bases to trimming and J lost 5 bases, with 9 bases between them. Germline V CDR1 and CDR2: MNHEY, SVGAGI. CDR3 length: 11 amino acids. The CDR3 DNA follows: TGTGCCAGCCGACAGGTTGAGACCCAGTACTTC. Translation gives CASRQVETQYF.

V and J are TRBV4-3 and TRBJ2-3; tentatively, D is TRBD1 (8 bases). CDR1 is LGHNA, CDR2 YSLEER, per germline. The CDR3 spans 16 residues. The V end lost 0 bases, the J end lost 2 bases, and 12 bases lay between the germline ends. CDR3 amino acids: CASSQEQGDYTDTQYF. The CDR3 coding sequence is TGCGCCAGCAGCCAAGAACAGGGGGACTACACAGATACGCAGTATTTT.

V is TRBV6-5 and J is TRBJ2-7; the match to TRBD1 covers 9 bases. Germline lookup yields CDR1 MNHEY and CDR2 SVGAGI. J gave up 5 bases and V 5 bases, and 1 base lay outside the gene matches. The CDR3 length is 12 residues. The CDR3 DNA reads TGTGCCAGCAGTAACAGGGGGCACGAGCAGTACTTC. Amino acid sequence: CASSNRGHEQYF.

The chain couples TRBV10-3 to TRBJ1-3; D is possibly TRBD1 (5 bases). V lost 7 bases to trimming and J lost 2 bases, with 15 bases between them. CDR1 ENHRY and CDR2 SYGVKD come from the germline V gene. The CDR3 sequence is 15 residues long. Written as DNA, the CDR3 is TGTGCCATCAATTCCGCAGGGCGAGCTGGAAACACCATATATTTT. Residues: CAINSAGRAGNTIYF.

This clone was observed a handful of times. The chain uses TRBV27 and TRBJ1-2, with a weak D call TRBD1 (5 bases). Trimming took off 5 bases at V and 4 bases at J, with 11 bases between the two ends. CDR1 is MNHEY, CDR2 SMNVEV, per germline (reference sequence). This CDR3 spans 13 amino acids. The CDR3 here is CASSPRVFYGYTF. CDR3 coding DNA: TGTGCCAGCAGTCCCAGGGTGTTCTATGGCTACACCTTC.

CDR3 residues: CASQLAAANTGELFF. DNA for the CDR3: TGCGCCAGCCAGCTAGCTGCGGCGAACACCGGGGAGCTGTTTTTT. V is TRBV5-1 and J is TRBJ2-2; perhaps TRBD2 as D (5 bases). Germline V lookup: CDR1 SGHRS, CDR2 YFSETQ. The germline V and J ends were trimmed by 7 bases and 0 bases, with 13 bases remaining between them. There are 15 residues in the CDR3.

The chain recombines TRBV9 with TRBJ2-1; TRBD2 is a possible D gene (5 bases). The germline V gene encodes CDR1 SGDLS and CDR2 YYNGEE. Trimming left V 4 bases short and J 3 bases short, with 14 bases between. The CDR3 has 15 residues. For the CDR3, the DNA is TGTGCCAGCAGCCCCAGTGAGGGCCTCTACAATGAGCAGTTCTTC. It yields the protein CASSPSEGLYNEQFF. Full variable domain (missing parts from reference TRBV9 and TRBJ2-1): DSGVTQTPKHLITATGQRVTLRCSPRSGDLSVYWYQQSLDQGLQFLIQYYNGEERAKGNILERFSAQQFPDLHSELNLSSLELGDSALYFCASSPSEGLYNEQFFGPGTRLTVL.

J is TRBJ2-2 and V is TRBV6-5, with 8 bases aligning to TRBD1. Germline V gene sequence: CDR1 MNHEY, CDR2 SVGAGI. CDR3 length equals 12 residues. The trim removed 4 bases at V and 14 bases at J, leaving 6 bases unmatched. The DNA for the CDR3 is TGTGCCAGCAGTTCCAGACAGGGGCCTCTGTTTTTT. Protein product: CASSSRQGPLFF.

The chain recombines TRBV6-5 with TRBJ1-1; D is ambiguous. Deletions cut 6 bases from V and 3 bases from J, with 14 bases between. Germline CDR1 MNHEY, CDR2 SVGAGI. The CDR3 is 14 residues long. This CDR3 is CASSSDIPYTEAFF. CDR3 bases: TGTGCCAGCAGCTCAGACATACCCTACACTGAAGCTTTCTTT.

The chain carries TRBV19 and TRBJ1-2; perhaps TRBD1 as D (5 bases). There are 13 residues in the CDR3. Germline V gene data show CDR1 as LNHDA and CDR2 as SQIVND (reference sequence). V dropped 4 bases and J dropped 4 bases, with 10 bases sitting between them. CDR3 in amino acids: CASSTARVYGYTF. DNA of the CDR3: TGTGCCAGTAGTACGGCCAGGGTCTATGGCTACACCTTC.

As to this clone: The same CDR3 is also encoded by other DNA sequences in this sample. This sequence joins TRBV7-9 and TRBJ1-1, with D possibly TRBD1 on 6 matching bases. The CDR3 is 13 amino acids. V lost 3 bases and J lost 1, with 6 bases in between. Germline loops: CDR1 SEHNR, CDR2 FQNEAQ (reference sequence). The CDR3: CASSLGQNTEAFF. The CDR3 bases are TGTGCCAGCAGCTTGGGACAGAACACTGAAGCTTTCTTT.

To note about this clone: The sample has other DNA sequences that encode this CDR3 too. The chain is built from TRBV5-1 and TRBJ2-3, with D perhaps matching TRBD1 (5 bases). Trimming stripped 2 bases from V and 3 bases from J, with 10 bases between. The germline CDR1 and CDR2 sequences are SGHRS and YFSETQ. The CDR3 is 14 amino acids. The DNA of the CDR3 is TGCGCCAGCAGCTTCGGACAAGATACAGATACGCAGTATTTT. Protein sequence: CASSFGQDTDTQYF.

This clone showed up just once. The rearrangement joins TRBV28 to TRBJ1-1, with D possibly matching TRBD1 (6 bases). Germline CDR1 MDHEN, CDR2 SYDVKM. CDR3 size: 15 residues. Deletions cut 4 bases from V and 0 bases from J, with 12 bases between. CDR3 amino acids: CASSSGQTLNTEAFF. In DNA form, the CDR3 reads TGTGCCAGCAGTTCTGGACAGACCTTGAACACTGAAGCTTTCTTT.

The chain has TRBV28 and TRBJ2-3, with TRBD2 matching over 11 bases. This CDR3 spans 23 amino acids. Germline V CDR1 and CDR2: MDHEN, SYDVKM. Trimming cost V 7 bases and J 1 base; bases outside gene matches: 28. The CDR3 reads CASNPLAGGSITSAWEGTDTQYF. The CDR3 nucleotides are TGTGCCAGCAACCCCTTAGCGGGAGGGAGTATTACGTCTGCTTGGGAGGGCACAGATACGCAGTATTTT.

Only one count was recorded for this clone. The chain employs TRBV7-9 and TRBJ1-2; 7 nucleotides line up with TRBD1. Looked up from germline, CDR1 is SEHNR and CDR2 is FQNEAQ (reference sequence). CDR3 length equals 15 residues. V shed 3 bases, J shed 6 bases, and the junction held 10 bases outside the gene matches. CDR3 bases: TGTGCCAGCAGCTTTTCCAGACAGGGTGCGAATGGCTACACCTTC. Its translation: CASSFSRQGANGYTF.

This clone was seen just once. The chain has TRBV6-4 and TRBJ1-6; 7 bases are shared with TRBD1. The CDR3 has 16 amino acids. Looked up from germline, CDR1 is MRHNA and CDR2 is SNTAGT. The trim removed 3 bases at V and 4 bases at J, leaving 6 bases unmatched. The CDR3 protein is CASSEPGQRYNSPLHF. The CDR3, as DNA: TGTGCCAGCAGTGAACCGGGACAGAGATATAATTCACCCCTCCACTTT.

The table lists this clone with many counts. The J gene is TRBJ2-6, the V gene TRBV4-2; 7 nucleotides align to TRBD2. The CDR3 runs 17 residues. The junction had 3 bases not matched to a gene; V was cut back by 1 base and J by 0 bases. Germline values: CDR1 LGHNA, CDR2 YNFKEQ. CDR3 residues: CASSQAGLNSGANVLTF. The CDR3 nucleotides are TGTGCCAGCAGCCAAGCGGGACTAAACTCTGGGGCCAACGTCCTGACTTTC.

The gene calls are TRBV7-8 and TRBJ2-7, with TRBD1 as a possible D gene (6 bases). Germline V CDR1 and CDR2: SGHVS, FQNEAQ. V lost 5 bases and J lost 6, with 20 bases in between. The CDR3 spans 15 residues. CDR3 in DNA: TGTGCCAGCAGCCCAGGAGCGGAACAGGGTAGCGAGCAGTACTTC. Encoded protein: CASSPGAEQGSEQYF.

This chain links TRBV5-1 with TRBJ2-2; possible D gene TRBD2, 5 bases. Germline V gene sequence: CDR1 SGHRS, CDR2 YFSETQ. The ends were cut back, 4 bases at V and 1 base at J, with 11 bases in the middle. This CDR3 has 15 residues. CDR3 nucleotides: TGCGCCAGCAGCATCGGGGTTGGGAACACCGGGGAGCTGTTTTTT. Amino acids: CASSIGVGNTGELFF.

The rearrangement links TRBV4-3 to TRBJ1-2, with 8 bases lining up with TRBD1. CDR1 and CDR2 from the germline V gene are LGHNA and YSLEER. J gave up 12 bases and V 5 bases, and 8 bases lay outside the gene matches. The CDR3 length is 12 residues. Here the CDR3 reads CASSTNGQGDTF. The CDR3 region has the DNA TGCGCCAGCAGCACCAACGGACAGGGCGACACCTTC.

CDR3 protein: CAISEGVTEAFF. Written as DNA, the CDR3 is TGTGCCATCAGTGAAGGAGTCACTGAAGCTTTCTTT. The chain links TRBV10-3 to TRBJ1-1; D call uncertain. Germline loops: CDR1 ENHRY, CDR2 SYGVKD. The CDR3 spans 12 residues. V was shortened by 3 bases and J by 4 bases, with 6 bases between the two germline ends.

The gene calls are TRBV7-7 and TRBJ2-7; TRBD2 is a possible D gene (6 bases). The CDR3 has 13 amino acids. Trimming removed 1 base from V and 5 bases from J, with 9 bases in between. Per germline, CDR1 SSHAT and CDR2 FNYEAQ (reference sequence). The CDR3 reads CASSLGGDDEQYF. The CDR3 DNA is TGTGCCAGCAGCTTAGGCGGGGACGACGAGCAGTACTTC.

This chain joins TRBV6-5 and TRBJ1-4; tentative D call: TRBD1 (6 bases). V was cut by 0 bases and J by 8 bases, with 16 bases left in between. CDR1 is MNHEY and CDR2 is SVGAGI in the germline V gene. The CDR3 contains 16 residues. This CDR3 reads CASSYSGGATEEKLFF. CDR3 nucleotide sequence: TGTGCCAGCAGTTACTCGGGGGGGGCCACTGAGGAAAAACTGTTTTTT.